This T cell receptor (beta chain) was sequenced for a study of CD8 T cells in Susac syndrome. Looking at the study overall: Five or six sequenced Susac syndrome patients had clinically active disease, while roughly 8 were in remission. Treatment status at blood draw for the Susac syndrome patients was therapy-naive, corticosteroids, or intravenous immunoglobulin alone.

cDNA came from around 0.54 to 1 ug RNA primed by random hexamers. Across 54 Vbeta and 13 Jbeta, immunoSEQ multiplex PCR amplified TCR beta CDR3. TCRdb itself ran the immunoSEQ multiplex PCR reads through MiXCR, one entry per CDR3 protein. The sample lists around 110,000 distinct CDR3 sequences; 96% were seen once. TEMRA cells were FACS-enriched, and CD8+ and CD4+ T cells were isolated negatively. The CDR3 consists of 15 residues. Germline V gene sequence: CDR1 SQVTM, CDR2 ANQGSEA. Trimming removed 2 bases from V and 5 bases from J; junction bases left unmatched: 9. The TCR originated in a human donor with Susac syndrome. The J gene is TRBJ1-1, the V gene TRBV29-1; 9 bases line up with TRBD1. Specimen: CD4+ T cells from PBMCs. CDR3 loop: CSVETTDRGETEAFF. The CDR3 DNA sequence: TGCAGCGTTGAAACTACGGACAGGGGAGAGACTGAAGCTTTCTTT.